This record covers a single TCR beta chain. What it recognizes is unknown. V was trimmed by 3 bases and J by 4 bases, leaving 11 bases between them. The CDR3 extends over 14 amino acids. Germline loops: CDR1 SGDLS, CDR2 YYNGEE. These data come from a study of cytomegalovirus exposure and HLA in healthy donors. Regarding the study as a whole: TCR beta chain V- and J-gene trimming was linked, in a later analysis, to a missense variant in DCLRE1C. Among the most significant clusters, several appeared linked to common viral pathogens in a later analysis. The study recorded over 150 TCR beta chains that were cytomegalovirus-associated.

In the PCR, 60 Vbeta and 13 Jbeta primers were used. Produced via immunoSEQ multiplex PCR; TCRdb's table is partial and in-frame only. The table lists over 150,000 clones, roughly three quarters of them singletons. The J gene is TRBJ1-5, the V gene TRBV9, with a possible D match to TRBD1 (5 bases). The sequenced sample consisted of PBMCs. The sequence was obtained from a man younger than 35 in good health and CMV-seropositive. The CDR3 loop reads CASSAPGINQPQHF. CDR3 nucleotide sequence: TGTGCCAGCAGCGCACCAGGGATAAATCAGCCCCAGCATTTT. Combining the CDR3 with reference TRBV9 and TRBJ1-5 gives the whole variable domain DSGVTQTPKHLITATGQRVTLRCSPRSGDLSVYWYQQSLDQGLQFLIQYYNGEERAKGNILERFSAQQFPDLHSELNLSSLELGDSALYFCASSAPGINQPQHFGDGTRLSIL.